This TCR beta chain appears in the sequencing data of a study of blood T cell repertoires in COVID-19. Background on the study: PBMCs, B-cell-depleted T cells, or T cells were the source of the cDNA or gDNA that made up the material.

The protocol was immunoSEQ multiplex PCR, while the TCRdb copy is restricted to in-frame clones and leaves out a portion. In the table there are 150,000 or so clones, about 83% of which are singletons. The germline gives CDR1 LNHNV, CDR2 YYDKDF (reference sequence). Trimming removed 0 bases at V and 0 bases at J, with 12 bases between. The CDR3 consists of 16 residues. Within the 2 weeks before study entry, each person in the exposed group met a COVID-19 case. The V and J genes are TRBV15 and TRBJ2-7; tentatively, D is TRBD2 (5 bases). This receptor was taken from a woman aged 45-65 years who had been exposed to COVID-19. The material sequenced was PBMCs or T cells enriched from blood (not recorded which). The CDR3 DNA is TGTGCCACCAGCAGAGATATGAGGGTTAACTCCTACGAGCAGTACTTC. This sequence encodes CATSRDMRVNSYEQYF.